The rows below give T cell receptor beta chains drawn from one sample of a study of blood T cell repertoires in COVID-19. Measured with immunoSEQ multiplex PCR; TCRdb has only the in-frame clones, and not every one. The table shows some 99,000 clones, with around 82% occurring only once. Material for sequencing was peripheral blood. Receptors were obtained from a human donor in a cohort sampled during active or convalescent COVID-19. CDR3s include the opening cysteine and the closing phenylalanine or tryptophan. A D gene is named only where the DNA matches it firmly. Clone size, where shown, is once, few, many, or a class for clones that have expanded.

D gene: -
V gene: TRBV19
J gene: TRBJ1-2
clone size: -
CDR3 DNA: TGTGCCAGTAGTATACTGAGTTTCGCCGACTATGGCTACACCTTC
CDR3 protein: CASSILSFADYGYTF

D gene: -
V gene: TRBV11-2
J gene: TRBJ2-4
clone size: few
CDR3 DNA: TGTGCCAGCAGCTTTCTCTCCGGCATTCAGTACTTC
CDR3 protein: CASSFLSGIQYF

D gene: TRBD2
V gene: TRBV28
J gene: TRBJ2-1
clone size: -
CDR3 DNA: TGTGCCAGCAGCCGGCTAGCGGGAGTTTACAATGAGCAGTTCTTC
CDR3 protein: CASSRLAGVYNEQFF

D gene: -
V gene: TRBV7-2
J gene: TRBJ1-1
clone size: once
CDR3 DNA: TGTGCCAGCAGCTCTGAAAGGGGCTACACTGAAGCTTTCTTT
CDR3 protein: CASSSERGYTEAFF

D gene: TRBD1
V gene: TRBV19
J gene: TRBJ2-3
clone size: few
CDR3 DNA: TGTGCCAGTAGAACTGCGGACAGGACGATCACAGATACGCAGTATTTT
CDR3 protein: CASRTADRTITDTQYF

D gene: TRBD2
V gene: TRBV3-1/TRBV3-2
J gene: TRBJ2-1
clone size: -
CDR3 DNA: TGTGCCAGCAGCCAAGCCCGGGGTTGGGGGGGTGAGCAGTTCTTC
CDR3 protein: CASSQARGWGGEQFF

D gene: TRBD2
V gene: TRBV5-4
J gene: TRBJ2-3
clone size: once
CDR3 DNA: TGTGCCAGCGGCCTACAGCGGGGGAACACAGATACGCAGTATTTT
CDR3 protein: CASGLQRGNTDTQYF

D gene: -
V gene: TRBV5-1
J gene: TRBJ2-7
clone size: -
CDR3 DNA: TGCGCCAGCAGCTTGGTTTCTTCAGTATACGAGCAGTACTTC
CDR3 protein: CASSLVSSVYEQYF

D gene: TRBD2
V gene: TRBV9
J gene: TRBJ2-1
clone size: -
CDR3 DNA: TGTGCCAGCAGCGACCGACTAGCGGGAGGAAGCGATGAGCAGTTCTTC
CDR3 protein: CASSDRLAGGSDEQFF

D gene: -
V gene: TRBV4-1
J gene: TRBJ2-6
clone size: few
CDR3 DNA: TGCGCCAGCAGCCAACCCACAGGGCGTGGGGCCAACGTCCTGACTTTC
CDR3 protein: CASSQPTGRGANVLTF

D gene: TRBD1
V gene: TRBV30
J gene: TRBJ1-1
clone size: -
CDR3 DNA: TGTGCCTGGAGGGGACAGGGGGGAACTGAAGCTTTCTTT
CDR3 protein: CAWRGQGGTEAFF

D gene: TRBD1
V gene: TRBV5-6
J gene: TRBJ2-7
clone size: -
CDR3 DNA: TGTGCCAGCAGTTCCGGACAGGGCTACGAGCAGTACTTC
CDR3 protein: CASSSGQGYEQYF

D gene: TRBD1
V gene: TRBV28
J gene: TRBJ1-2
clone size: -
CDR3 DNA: TGTGCCAGCAGTTTACCAGGGGGTTGGACTAACTATGGCTACACCTTC
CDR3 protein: CASSLPGGWTNYGYTF

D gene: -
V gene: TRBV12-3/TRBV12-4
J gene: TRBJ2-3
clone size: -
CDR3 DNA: TGTGCCAGCAGTTTAGGTCGGGATTACACGCAGTATTTT
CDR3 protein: CASSLGRDYTQYF

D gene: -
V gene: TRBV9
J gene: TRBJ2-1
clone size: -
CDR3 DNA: TGTGCCAGCAGCTCCGGTCACCCGGGGTACAATGAGCAGTTCTTC
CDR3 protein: CASSSGHPGYNEQFF

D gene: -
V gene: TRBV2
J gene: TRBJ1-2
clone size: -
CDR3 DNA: TGTGCCACCGCCCCCCCTCCTCCAGATGGCTACACCTTC
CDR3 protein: CATAPPPPDGYTF

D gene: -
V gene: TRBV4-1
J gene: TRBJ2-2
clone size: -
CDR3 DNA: TGCGCCAGCAGCCCAGCGCTAGCGAACACCGGGGAGCTGTTTTTT
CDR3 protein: CASSPALANTGELFF

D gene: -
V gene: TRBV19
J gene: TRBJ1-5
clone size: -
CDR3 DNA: TGTGCCAGTAGTCCAGGGGCAAACAATCAGCCCCAGCATTTT
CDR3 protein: CASSPGANNQPQHF